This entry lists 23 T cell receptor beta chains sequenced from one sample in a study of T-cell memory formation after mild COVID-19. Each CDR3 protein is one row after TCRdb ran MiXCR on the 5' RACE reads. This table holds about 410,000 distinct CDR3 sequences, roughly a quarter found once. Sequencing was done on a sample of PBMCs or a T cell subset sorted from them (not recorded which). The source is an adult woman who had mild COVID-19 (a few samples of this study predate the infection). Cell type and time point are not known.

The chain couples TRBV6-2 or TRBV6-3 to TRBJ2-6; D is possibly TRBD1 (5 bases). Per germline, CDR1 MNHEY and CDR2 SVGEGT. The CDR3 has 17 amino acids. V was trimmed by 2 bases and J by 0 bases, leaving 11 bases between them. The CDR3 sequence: CASSYAGITSGANVLTF. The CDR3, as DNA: TGTGCCAGCAGTTACGCAGGGATTACCTCTGGGGCCAACGTCCTGACTTTC.

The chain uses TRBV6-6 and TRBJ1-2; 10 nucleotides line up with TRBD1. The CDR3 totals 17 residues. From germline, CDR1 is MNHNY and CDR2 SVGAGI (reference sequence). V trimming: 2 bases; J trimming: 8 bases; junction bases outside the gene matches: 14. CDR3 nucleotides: TGTGCCAGCAGTTACGGGGGACAGGGGCGAGGTATCGACGGCTACACCTTC. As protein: CASSYGGQGRGIDGYTF.

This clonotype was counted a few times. The CDR3 sequence is CASSSGTGVQPQHF. The DNA for the CDR3 is TGTGCCAGCAGTTCCGGGACAGGGGTTCAGCCCCAGCATTTT. The V call is TRBV12-3 or TRBV12-4, the J call TRBJ1-5, with 10 nucleotides matching TRBD1. This CDR3 region has 14 residues. The J segment lost 6 bases and the V segment lost 4 bases, leaving 3 bases of the junction unmatched.

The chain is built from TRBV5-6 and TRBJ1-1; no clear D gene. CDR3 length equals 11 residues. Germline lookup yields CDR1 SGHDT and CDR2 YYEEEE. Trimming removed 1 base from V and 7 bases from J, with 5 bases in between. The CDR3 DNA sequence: TGTGCCAGCAGCTTGTACGGTGAAGCTTTCTTT. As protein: CASSLYGEAFF.

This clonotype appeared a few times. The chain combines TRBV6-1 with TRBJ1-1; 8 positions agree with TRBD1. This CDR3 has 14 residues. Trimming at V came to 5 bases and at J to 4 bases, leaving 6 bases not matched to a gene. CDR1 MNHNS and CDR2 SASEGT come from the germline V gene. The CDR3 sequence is CASSTKQGVTEAFF. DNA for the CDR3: TGTGCCAGCAGTACGAAACAGGGGGTCACTGAAGCTTTCTTT.

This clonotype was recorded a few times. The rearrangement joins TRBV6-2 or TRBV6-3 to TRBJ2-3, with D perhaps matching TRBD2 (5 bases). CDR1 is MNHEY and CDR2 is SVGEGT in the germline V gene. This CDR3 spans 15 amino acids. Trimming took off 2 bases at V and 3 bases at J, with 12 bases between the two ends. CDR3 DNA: TGTGCCAGCAGTTACCCCGGGGTGGATACAGATACGCAGTATTTT. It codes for CASSYPGVDTDTQYF.

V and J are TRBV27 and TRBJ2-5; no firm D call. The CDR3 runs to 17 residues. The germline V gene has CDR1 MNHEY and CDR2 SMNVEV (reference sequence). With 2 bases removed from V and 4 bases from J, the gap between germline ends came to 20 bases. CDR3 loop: CASSLGPGPFMGETQYF. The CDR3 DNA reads TGTGCCAGCAGTTTAGGGCCCGGTCCCTTTATGGGAGAGACCCAGTACTTC.

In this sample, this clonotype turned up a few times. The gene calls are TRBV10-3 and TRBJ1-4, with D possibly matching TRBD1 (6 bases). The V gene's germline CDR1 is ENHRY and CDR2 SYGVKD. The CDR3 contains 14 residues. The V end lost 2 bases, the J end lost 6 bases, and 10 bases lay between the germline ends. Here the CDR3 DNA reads TGTGCCATCAGTGAGACGGGGGCGGATGAAAAACTGTTTTTT. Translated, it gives CAISETGADEKLFF.

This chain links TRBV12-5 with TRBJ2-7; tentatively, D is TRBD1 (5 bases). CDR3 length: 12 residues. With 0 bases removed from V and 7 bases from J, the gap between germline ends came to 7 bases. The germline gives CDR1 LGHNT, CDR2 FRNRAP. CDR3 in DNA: TGTGCTAGTGGTTTGGTAGCAGGGGAGCAGTACTTC. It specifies CASGLVAGEQYF.

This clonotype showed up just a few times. The CDR3 bases are TGCGCCAGCAGCCATGGGGCTAGCGGGGGTTACGAGCAGTACTTC. It translates to CASSHGASGGYEQYF. J is TRBJ2-7 and V is TRBV4-1, with 10 positions matching TRBD2. Germline CDR1 and CDR2: MGHRA and YSYEKL. After removal of 3 bases from V and 4 bases from J, the junction contained 6 bases not matched to a gene. This CDR3 spans 15 amino acids.

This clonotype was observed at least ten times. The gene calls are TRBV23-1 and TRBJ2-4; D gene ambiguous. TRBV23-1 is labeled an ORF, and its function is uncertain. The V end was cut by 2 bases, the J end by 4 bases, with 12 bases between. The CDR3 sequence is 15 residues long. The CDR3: CASSQIEQTKNIQYF. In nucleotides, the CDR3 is TGCGCCAGCAGTCAAATCGAGCAGACTAAAAACATTCAGTACTTC.

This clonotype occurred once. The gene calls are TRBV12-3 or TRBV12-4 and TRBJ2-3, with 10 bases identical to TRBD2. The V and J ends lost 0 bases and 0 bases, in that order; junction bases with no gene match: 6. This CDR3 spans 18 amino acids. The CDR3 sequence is CASSLAVGTSASTDTQYF. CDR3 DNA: TGTGCCAGCAGTTTAGCGGTTGGGACTAGCGCCAGCACAGATACGCAGTATTTT.

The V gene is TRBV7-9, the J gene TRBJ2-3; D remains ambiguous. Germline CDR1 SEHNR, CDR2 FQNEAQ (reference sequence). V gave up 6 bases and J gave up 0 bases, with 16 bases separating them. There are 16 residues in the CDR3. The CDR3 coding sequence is TGTGCCAGCAGGCCCCCGCCCGCGTCTAGCACAGATACGCAGTATTTT. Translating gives CASRPPPASSTDTQYF.

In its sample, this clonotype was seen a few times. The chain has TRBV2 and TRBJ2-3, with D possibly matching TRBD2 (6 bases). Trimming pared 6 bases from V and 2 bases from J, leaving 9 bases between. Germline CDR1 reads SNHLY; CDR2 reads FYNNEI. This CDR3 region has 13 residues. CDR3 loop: CASRRGTTDTQYF. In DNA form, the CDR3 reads TGTGCCAGCAGACGGGGGACCACAGATACGCAGTATTTT.

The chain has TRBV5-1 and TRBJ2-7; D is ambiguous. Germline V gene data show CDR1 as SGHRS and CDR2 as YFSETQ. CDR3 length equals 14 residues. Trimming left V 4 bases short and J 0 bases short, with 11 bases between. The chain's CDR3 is CASSPQSSSYEQYF. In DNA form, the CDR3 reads TGCGCCAGCAGCCCGCAAAGTAGCTCCTACGAGCAGTACTTC.

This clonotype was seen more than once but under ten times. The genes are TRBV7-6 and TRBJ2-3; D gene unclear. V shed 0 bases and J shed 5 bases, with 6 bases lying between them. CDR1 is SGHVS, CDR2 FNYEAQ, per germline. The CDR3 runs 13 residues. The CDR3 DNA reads TGTGCCAGCAGCTTAGCAGGATTAGATACGCAGTATTTT. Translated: CASSLAGLDTQYF.

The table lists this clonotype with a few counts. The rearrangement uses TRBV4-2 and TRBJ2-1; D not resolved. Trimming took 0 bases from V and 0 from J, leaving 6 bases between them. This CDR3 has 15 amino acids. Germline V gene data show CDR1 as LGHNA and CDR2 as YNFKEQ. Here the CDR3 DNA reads TGTGCCAGCAGCCAAGATAATTACTCCTACAATGAGCAGTTCTTC. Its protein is CASSQDNYSYNEQFF.

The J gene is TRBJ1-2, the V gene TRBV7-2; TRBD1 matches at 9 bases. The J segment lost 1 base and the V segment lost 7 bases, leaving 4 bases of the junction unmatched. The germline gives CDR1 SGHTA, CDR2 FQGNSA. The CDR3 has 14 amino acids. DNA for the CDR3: TGTGCCAGCATCAGACAGGGGGTTAACTATGGCTACACCTTC. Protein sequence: CASIRQGVNYGYTF. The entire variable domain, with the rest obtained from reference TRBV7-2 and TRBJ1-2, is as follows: GAGVSQSPSNKVTEKGKDVELRCDPISGHTALYWYRQSLGQGLEFLIYFQGNSAPDKSGLPSDRFSAERTGGSVSTLTIQRTQQEDSAVYLCASIRQGVNYGYTFGSGTRLTVV.

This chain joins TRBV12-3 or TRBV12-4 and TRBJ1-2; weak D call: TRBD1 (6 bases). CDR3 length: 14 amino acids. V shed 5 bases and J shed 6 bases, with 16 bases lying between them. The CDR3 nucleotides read TGTGCCAGCAGTCCGTATCGGGGGGCCGATGGCTACACCTTC. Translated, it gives CASSPYRGADGYTF.

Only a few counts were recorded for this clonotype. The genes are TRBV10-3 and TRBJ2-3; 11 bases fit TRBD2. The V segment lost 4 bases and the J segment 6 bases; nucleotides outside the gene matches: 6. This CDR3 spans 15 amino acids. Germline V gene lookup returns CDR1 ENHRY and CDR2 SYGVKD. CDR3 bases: TGTGCCATCAGTGGGACTAGCGGGTTCGAGGATACGCAGTATTTT. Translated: CAISGTSGFEDTQYF.

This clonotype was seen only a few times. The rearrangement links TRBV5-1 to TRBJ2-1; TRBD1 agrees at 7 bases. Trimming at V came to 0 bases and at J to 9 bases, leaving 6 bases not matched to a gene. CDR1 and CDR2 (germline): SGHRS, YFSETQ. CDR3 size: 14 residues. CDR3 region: CASSLEGGSGEQFF. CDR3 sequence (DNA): TGCGCCAGCAGCTTGGAAGGGGGCTCGGGTGAGCAGTTCTTC.

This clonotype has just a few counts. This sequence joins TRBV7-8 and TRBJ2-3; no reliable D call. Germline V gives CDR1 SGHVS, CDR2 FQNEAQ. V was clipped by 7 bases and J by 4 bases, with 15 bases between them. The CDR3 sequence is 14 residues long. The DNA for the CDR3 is TGTGCCAGCACCCTCGGGCCGGTGGCAGATACGCAGTATTTT. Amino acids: CASTLGPVADTQYF.

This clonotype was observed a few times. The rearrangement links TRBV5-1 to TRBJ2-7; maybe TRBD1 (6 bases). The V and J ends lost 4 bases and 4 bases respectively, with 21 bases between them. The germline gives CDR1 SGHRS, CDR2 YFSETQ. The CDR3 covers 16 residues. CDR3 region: CASSDGPGTQVYEQYF. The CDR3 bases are TGCGCCAGCAGCGACGGTCCGGGGACACAAGTTTACGAGCAGTACTTC.